This T cell receptor beta chain was sequenced for a study of OX40 agonist ivuxolimab in advanced cancers. Germline V gene lookup returns CDR1 SGHRS and CDR2 YFSETQ. This CDR3 comprises 14 residues. Deletions cut 0 bases from V and 10 bases from J, with 11 bases between. TCRdb's copy holds only in-frame clones and misses some; the assay was immunoSEQ multiplex PCR. The sample consists of fewer than 35,000 clones, roughly 74% of them appearing once. The TCR comes from an adult with an advanced solid tumor such as melanoma, head and neck, liver or kidney cancer. The V and J genes are TRBV5-1 and TRBJ1-6; a possible D gene is TRBD1 (5 bases). The source was CD4+ or CD8+ T cells sorted from blood, collected in a trial of the OX40 agonist ivuxolimab. The CDR3 sequence: CASSLGDGKSPLHF. The CDR3 DNA follows: TGCGCCAGCAGCTTGGGGGACGGGAAGTCACCCCTCCACTTT.